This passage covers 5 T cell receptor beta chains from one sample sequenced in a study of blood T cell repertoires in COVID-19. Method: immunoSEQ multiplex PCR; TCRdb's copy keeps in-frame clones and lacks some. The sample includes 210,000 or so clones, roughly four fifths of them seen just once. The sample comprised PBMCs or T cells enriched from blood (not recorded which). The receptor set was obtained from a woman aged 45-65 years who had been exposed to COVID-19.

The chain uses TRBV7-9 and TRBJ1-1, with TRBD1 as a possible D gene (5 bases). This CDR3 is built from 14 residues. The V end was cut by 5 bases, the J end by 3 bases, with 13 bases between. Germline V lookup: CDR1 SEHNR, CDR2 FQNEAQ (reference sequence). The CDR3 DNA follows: TGTGCCAGCAGCCTGGAGGGACCGTACACTGAAGCTTTCTTT. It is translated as CASSLEGPYTEAFF.

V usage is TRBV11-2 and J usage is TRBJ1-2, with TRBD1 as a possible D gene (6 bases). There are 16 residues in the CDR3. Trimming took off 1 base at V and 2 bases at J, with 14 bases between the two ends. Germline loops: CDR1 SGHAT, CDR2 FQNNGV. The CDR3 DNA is TGTGCCAGCAGCTTAGTAGGTGGGGGCAACAACTATGGCTACACCTTC. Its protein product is CASSLVGGGNNYGYTF.

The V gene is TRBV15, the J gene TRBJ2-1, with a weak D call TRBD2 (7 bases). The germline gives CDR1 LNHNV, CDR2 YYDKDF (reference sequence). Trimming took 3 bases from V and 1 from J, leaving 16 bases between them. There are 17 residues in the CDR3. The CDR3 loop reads CATSRKAGHPSYNEQFF. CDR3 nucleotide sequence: TGTGCCACCAGCAGGAAAGCGGGACACCCATCCTACAATGAGCAGTTCTTC.

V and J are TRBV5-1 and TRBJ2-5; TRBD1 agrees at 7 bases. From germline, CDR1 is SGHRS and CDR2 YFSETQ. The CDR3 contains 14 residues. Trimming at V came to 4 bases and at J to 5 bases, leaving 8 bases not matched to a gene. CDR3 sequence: CASSLTGQRETQYF. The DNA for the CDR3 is TGCGCCAGCAGCCTGACAGGGCAACGGGAGACCCAGTACTTC.

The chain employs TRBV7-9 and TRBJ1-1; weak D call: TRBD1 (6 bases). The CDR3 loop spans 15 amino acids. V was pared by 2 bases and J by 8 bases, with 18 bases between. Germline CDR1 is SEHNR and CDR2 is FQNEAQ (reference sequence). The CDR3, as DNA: TGTGCCAGCAGCTTATGGCGGACAGAGGAAGGGGAAGCTTTCTTT. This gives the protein CASSLWRTEEGEAFF.